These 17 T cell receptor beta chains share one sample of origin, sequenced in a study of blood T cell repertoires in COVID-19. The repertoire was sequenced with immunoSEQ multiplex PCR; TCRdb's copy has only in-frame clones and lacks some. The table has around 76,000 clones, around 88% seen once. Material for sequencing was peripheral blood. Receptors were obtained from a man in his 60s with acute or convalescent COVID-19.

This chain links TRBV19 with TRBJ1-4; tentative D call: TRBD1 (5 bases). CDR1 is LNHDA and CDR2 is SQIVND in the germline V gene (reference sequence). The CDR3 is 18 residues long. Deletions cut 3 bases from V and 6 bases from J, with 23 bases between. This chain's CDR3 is CASSIGGIDWRSDEKLFF. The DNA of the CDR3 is TGTGCCAGTAGTATCGGGGGAATTGATTGGCGGTCGGATGAAAAACTGTTTTTT.

CDR3 amino acids: CSGETGSANTEAFF. The CDR3 nucleotides read TGCAGCGGCGAGACAGGGTCAGCGAACACTGAAGCTTTCTTT. The V and J genes are TRBV29-1 and TRBJ1-1; 7 bases are shared with TRBD1. Germline lookup yields CDR1 SQVTM and CDR2 ANQGSEA. CDR3 length: 14 residues. With V trimmed by 7 bases and J by 1 base, 9 bases remained unmatched.

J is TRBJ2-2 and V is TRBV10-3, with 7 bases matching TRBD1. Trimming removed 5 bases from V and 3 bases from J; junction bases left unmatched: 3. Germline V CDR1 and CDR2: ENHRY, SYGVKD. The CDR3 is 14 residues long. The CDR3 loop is CAISWTGYTGELFF. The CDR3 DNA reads TGTGCCATCAGTTGGACAGGTTACACCGGGGAGCTGTTTTTT.

CDR3 in amino acids: CASSMGLAGVGEQFF. DNA for the CDR3: TGTGCCAGTAGTATGGGGCTAGCGGGAGTAGGTGAGCAGTTCTTC. V and J are TRBV19 and TRBJ2-1; 10 nucleotides line up with TRBD2. This CDR3 comprises 15 residues. Germline V gives CDR1 LNHDA, CDR2 SQIVND (reference sequence). V shed 3 bases, J shed 9 bases, and the junction held 8 bases outside the gene matches.

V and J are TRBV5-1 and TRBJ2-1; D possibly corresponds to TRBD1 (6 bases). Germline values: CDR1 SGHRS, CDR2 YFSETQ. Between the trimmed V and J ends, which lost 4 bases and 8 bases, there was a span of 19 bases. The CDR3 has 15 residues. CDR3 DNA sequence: TGCGCCAGCAGCACCGACAGGTTACCTACAGATGAGCAGTTCTTC. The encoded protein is CASSTDRLPTDEQFF.

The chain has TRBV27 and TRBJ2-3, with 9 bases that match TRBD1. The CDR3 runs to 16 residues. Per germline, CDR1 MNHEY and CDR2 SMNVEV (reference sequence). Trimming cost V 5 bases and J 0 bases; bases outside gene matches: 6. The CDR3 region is CASSLRTGASTDTQYF. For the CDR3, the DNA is TGTGCCAGCAGTCTACGGACAGGGGCTAGCACAGATACGCAGTATTTT.

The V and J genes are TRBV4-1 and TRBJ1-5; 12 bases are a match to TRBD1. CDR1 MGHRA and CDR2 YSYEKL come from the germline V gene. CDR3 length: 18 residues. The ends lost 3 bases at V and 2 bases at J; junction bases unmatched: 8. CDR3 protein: CASSQSRDRGHRNQPQHF. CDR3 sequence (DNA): TGCGCCAGCAGCCAGTCCCGGGACAGGGGGCATCGCAATCAGCCCCAGCATTTT.

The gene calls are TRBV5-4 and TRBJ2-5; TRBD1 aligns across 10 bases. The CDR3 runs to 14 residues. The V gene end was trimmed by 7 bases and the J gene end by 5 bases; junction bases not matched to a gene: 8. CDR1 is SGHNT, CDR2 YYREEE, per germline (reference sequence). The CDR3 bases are TGTGCCAGCTCGAAGGGACAGGGGAGGGAGACCCAGTACTTC. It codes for CASSKGQGRETQYF.

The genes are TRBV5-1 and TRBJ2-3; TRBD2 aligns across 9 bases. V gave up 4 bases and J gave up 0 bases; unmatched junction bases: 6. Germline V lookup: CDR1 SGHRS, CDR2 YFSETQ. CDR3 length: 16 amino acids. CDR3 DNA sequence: TGCGCCAGCAGCCTAACCACTAGCGGGAGCACAGATACGCAGTATTTT. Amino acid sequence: CASSLTTSGSTDTQYF.

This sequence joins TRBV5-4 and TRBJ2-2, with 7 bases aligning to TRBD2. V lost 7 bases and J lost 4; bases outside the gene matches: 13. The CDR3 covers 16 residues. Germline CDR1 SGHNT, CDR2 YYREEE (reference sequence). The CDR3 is CASVATIGGSTGELFF. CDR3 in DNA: TGTGCCAGCGTAGCGACGATCGGGGGGAGCACCGGGGAGCTGTTTTTT.

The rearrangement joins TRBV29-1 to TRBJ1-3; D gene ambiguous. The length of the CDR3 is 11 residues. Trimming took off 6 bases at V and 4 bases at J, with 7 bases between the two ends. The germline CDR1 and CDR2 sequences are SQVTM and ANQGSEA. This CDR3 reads CSVEAGNTIYF. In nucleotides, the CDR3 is TGCAGCGTGGAGGCCGGAAACACCATATATTTT.

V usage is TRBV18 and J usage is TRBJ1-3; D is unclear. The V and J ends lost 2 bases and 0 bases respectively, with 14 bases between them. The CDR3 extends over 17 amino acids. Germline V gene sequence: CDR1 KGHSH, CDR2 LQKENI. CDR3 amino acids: CASSPARMANSGNTIYF. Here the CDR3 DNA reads TGTGCCAGCTCACCAGCTAGGATGGCCAACTCTGGAAACACCATATATTTT. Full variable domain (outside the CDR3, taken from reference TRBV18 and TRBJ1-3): NAGVMQNPRHLVRRRGQEARLRCSPMKGHSHVYWYRQLPEEGLKFMVYLQKENIIDESGMPKERFSAEFPKEGPSILRIQQVVRGDSAAYFCASSPARMANSGNTIYFGEGSWLTVV.

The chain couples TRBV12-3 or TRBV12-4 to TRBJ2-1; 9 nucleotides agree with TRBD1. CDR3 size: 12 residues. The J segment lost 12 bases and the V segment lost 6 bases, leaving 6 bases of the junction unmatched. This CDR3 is CASSYGQGTQFF. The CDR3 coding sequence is TGTGCCAGCAGCTACGGACAGGGGACGCAGTTCTTC.

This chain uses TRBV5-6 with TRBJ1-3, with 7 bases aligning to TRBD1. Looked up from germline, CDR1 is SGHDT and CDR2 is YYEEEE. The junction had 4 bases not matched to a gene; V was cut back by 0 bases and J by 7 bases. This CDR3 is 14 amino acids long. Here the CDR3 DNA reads TGTGCCAGCAGCTTGGGACCCAGGGGGAACACCATATATTTT. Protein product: CASSLGPRGNTIYF.

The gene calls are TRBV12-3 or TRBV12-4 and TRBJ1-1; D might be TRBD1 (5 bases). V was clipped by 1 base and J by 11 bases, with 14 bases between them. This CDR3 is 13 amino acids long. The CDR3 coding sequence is TGTGCCAGCAGTTTAGGGGATGCGGGGCGGGCTTTCTTT. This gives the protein CASSLGDAGRAFF.

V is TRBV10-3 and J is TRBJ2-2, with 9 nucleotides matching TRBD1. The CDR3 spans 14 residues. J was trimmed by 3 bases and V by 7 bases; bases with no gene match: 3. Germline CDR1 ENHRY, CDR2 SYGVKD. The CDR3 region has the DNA TGTGCCATCAACCGACAGGGGGACACCGGGGAGCTGTTTTTT. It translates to CAINRQGDTGELFF.

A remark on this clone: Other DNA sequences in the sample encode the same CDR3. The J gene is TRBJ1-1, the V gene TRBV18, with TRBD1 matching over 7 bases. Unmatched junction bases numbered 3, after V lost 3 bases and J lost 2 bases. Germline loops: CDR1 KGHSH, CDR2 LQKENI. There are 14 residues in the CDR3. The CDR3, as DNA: TGTGCCAGCTCACCTCAGGGGGAAAACACTGAAGCTTTCTTT. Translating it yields CASSPQGENTEAFF.